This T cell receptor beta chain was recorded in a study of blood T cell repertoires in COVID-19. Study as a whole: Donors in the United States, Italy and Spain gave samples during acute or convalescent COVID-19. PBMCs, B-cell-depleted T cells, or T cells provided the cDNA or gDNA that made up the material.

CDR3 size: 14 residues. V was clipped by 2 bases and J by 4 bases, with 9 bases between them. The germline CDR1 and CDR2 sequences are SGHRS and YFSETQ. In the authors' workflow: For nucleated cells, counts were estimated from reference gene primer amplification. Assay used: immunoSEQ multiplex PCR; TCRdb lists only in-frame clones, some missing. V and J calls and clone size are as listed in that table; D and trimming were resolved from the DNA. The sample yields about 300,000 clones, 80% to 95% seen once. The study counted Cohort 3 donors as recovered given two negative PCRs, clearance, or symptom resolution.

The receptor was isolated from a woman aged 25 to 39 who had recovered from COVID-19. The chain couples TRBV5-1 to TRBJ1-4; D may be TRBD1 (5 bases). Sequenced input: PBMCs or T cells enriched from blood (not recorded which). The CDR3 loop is CASSLDRVNEKLFF. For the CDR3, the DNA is TGCGCCAGCAGCTTAGACAGAGTTAATGAAAAACTGTTTTTT.